The rows below give T cell receptor beta chains drawn from one sample of a study of blood T cell repertoires in COVID-19. Sequencing used immunoSEQ multiplex PCR; TCRdb keeps in-frame clones, though not all of them. Of 100,000 to 150,000 clones in the sample, approximately 86% are singletons; the top ten hold about 2.5%. Sequenced sample: PBMCs or T cells enriched from blood (not recorded which). Receptor source: a woman aged 45-65 years who had recovered from COVID-19. Both conserved end residues are part of each CDR3. Each record gives: J gene, V gene, CDR3 length, clone size, D gene, CDR3 DNA, CDR3 protein. The D gene is left open where the match is weak. Expanded clones get a size class; other rows say once, few or many, or leave the size out.

TRBJ1-1 TRBV2 12 . . TGTGCCAGCGGGCCCCCTGAATTAGAAGCTTTCTTT CASGPPELEAFF
TRBJ1-4 TRBV4-1 15 . TRBD1 TGCGCCAGCAGCCAGTTACAGGGGAATAATGAAAAACTGTTTTTT CASSQLQGNNEKLFF
TRBJ1-4 TRBV5-5 13 once . TGTGCCAGCAGCTTGGGCGTTATTGAAAAACTGTTTTTT CASSLGVIEKLFF
TRBJ2-3 TRBV5-1 18 . . TGCGCCAGCAGCTTGGTTCCCCCAGGGGCCGGCCCCACAGATACGCAGTATTTT CASSLVPPGAGPTDTQYF
TRBJ2-1 TRBV4-1 15 . . TGCGCCAGCGATTACCTCGTACAGGGAATCAATGAGCAGTTCTTC CASDYLVQGINEQFF
TRBJ1-1 TRBV7-9 17 . TRBD1 TGTGCCAGCAGCCCTGTCCCGGGACAGGGGGCGGGCACTGAAGCTTTCTTT CASSPVPGQGAGTEAFF
TRBJ1-6 TRBV6-1 15 . . TGTGCCAGCAGTGAAAATGGTGGAGGGAGCTCACCCCTCCACTTT CASSENGGGSSPLHF
TRBJ2-4 TRBV6-1 16 few TRBD1 TGTGCCAGCAGTGACCCGGACAGGGAGGCCAAAAACATTCAGTACTTC CASSDPDREAKNIQYF
TRBJ2-1 TRBV27 14 . TRBD2 TGTGCCAGCACCAGCGGGGGGGCCTTCGAGGAGCAGTTCTTC CASTSGGAFEEQFF
TRBJ2-3 TRBV5-1 15 . . TGCGCCAGCAGCCCCGGAGGGGGGGGTTCCGATACGCAGTATTTT CASSPGGGGSDTQYF
TRBJ1-2 TRBV19 11 . . TGTGCCAGTAGTAGGACAGATGGCTACACCTTC CASSRTDGYTF
TRBJ1-6 TRBV9 13 . TRBD1 TGTGCCAGCAAAGGGACAGGGGATTCACCCCTCCACTTT CASKGTGDSPLHF
TRBJ2-2 TRBV19 18 . TRBD1 TGTGCCAGTAGTCCCGGGACAGGGGGCAGGCCGAACACCGGGGAGCTGTTTTTT CASSPGTGGRPNTGELFF
TRBJ2-7 TRBV19 14 . . TGTGCCAGTAGTACCGGGACTGCTAGAATAGAACAGTACTTC CASSTGTARIEQYF
TRBJ1-3 TRBV5-1 16 . . TGCGCCAGCAGCTTGGCTCCCGGTTCGGCTGGAAACACCATATATTTT CASSLAPGSAGNTIYF
TRBJ1-3 TRBV11-3 13 few . TGTGCCAGCAGCCCCAGAACAGATAACACCATATATTTT CASSPRTDNTIYF
TRBJ2-2 TRBV29-1 12 . . TGCAGCGTCGAATATCCCACAGGGGAGCTGTTTTTT CSVEYPTGELFF
TRBJ2-1 TRBV7-7 16 . . TGTGCTAGCAGCCCTCGGGTAGCGGATACCTACAATGAGCAGTTCTTC CASSPRVADTYNEQFF
TRBJ2-5 TRBV30 13 . . TGTGCCTGGACTCGGAGCCCCCCAGAGACCCAGTACTTC CAWTRSPPETQYF
TRBJ2-1 TRBV5-5 15 . TRBD1 TGTGCCAGCAGCTTCCTGGACAGGGATTACAATGAGCAGTTCTTC CASSFLDRDYNEQFF
TRBJ2-5 TRBV5-5 13 once . TGTGCCAGCAGCTTGGGAGGGAAAGAGACCCAGTACTTC CASSLGGKETQYF
TRBJ2-7 TRBV2 11 . . TGTGCCAGCACTAGTAGGAGGGAGCAGTACTTC CASTSRREQYF
TRBJ1-2 TRBV29-1 11 . TRBD1 TGCAGCGTTGGGGAAGGACAGGCCTACACCTTC CSVGEGQAYTF
TRBJ2-7 TRBV2 15 . TRBD1 TGTGCCAGCAGTGAAGAACAGGGGGCCGCCTACGAGCAGTACTTC CASSEEQGAAYEQYF
TRBJ1-1 TRBV10-2 13 . . TGCGCCAGCGGATCAGGGATGAACACTGAAGCTTTCTTT CASGSGMNTEAFF
TRBJ2-7 TRBV27 17 . . TGTGCCAGCAGTAATATTAGGGGTACTAACTCGGCCTACGAGCAGTACTTC CASSNIRGTNSAYEQYF
TRBJ1-3 TRBV10-1 13 . . TGCGCCAGCAGTGATTCTTCGGGAAACACCATATATTTT CASSDSSGNTIYF
TRBJ2-7 TRBV9 14 . . TGTGCCAGCAGCCCCTTCCCGAGCTCCTACGAGCAGTACTTC CASSPFPSSYEQYF
TRBJ1-1 TRBV23-1 13 . . TGCGCCAGCCTCGGGAGGACAGACACTGAAGCTTTCTTT CASLGRTDTEAFF
TRBJ2-3 TRBV3-1/TRBV3-2 13 . . TGTGCCAGCAGCCGCAGAACGATAGATACGCAGTATTTT CASSRRTIDTQYF
TRBJ1-1 TRBV7-3 14 . . TGTGCCAGCAGCCGGACGGGGTGGGACACTGAAGCTTTCTTT CASSRTGWDTEAFF
TRBJ1-1 TRBV7-9 15 . TRBD1 TGTGCCAGCAGTCTCGGGACAGGGATGAACACTGAAGCTTTCTTT CASSLGTGMNTEAFF
TRBJ1-1 TRBV18 14 . . TGTGCCAGCTCCCTTGGGGGCAAGGTCACTGAAGCTTTCTTT CASSLGGKVTEAFF
TRBJ2-7 TRBV11-2 12 once . TGTGCCAGCAGCCCGCGGGGCATCGAGCAGTACTTC CASSPRGIEQYF
TRBJ2-7 TRBV29-1 12 . . TGCAGCGTTGCATCTATTAGCGACGAGCAGTACTTC CSVASISDEQYF
TRBJ1-5 TRBV28 12 . . TGTGCCAGCAGGTATAGCAATCAGCCCCAGCATTTT CASRYSNQPQHF
TRBJ1-2 TRBV30 12 . TRBD1 TGTGCCTGGAACAGGGGGTGGAGTGGCTACACCTTC CAWNRGWSGYTF
TRBJ1-3 TRBV19 15 . . TGTGCCAGTAGCCCAGCCGGGACACGGGACATCACCATATATTTT CASSPAGTRDITIYF
TRBJ2-1 TRBV1 17 . . TGCACCAGCAGCCAAGATTTGGCTAGCGGGGGGGTTAATGAGCAGTTCTTC CTSSQDLASGGVNEQFF
TRBJ2-7 TRBV24-1 15 . TRBD1 TGTGCCACCAGTGATTCACGGGACAGCTCCTACGAGCAGTACTTC CATSDSRDSSYEQYF
TRBJ2-2 TRBV5-1 16 . . TGCGCCAGCAGGGATCCTAGGACATCGAACACCGGGGAGCTGTTTTTT CASRDPRTSNTGELFF
TRBJ1-4 TRBV7-9 18 . TRBD1 TGTGCCAGCAGCTTAGTCCGTGACAGGGCTGCAACTAATGAAAAACTGTTTTTT CASSLVRDRAATNEKLFF